These 22 T cell receptor beta chains came from one sample sequenced in a study of T cell responses to AZD1222 COVID-19 vaccine (dated by TCRdb to the early 2020s). The library relied on the immunoSEQ multiplex PCR assay. The immuneACCESS repertoire file appears here via TCRdb, limited to in-frame rearrangements. These files lack a portion of the clones; in checked studies, under half of the deficit traces to unresolved V genes, and the cause of the others is not known. This sample gives 180,000 or so clones in total; around 94% of them show up just once. The ten biggest clones cover 0.6% to 0.7% of the sample. The time point label, as the study defines it: baseline before first vaccination. Sequencing was performed on peripheral blood, taken on day 0 of AZD1222 vaccination. Every receptor here comes from an adult in good health.

The chain recombines TRBV28 with TRBJ1-1, with D possibly matching TRBD1 (5 bases). CDR1 and CDR2 from the germline V gene are MDHEN and SYDVKM. The ends were cut back, 10 bases at V and 2 bases at J, with 14 bases in the middle. This CDR3 has 13 residues. The CDR3 region is CATSLDRNTEAFF. CDR3 bases: TGTGCCACGTCCTTAGACAGAAACACTGAAGCTTTCTTT.

This chain connects TRBV28 to TRBJ1-6; TRBD1 aligns across 9 bases. This CDR3 has 14 amino acids. After removal of 7 bases from V and 7 bases from J, the junction contained 5 bases not matched to a gene. The V gene's germline CDR1 is MDHEN and CDR2 SYDVKM. CDR3 loop: CASNRGTGNSPLHF. In DNA form, the CDR3 reads TGTGCCAGCAATCGAGGGACAGGGAATTCACCCCTCCACTTT.

V is TRBV28 and J is TRBJ2-7, with TRBD1 as a possible D gene (5 bases). The CDR3 is made up of 12 amino acids. V lost 2 bases and J lost 5, with 7 bases in between. Looked up from germline, CDR1 is MDHEN and CDR2 is SYDVKM. Here the CDR3 reads CASSLGAHEQYF. In nucleotides, the CDR3 is TGTGCCAGCAGTTTAGGGGCACACGAGCAGTACTTC. Using reference TRBV28 and TRBJ2-7 for the parts outside the CDR3, the full variable domain is DVKVTQSSRYLVKRTGEKVFLECVQDMDHENMFWYRQDPGLGLRLIYFSYDVKMKEKGDIPEGYSVSREKKERFSLILESASTNQTSMYLCASSLGAHEQYFGPGTRLTVT.

J is TRBJ2-1 and V is TRBV5-1; D remains unclear. CDR1 and CDR2 (germline): SGHRS, YFSETQ. The V end was cut by 7 bases, the J end by 3 bases, with 11 bases between. The CDR3 covers 13 residues. CDR3 sequence: CASFESDYNEQFF. Here the CDR3 DNA reads TGCGCCAGCTTCGAGAGCGACTACAATGAGCAGTTCTTC.

This chain connects TRBV30 to TRBJ1-5, with D possibly TRBD1 on 5 matching bases. V was clipped by 0 bases and J by 5 bases, with 11 bases between them. The CDR3 has 14 amino acids. Germline V lookup: CDR1 GTSNPN, CDR2 SVGIG (reference sequence). Written as DNA, the CDR3 is TGTGCCTGGAGTGTAGGGACCCTGCATCAGCCCCAGCATTTT. This encodes CAWSVGTLHQPQHF. Using reference TRBV30 and TRBJ1-5 for the parts outside the CDR3, the full variable domain is SQTIHQWPATLVQPVGSPLSLECTVEGTSNPNLYWYRQAAGRGLQLLFYSVGIGQISSEVPQNLSASRPQDRQFILSSKKLLLSDSGFYLCAWSVGTLHQPQHFGDGTRLSIL.

V and J are TRBV29-1 and TRBJ1-1; the D is unclear. Trimming removed 7 bases at V and 8 bases at J, with 23 bases between. The CDR3 extends over 14 amino acids. Germline CDR1 reads SQVTM; CDR2 reads ANQGSEA. The CDR3 DNA reads as TGCAGCGCCTGGGCCTCGAATTCAAACAGCGAAGCTTTCTTT. This gives the protein CSAWASNSNSEAFF. The whole variable domain, filled in from reference TRBV29-1 and TRBJ1-1, reads SAVISQKPSRDICQRGTSLTIQCQVDSQVTMMFWYRQQPGQSLTLIATANQGSEATYESGFVIDKFPISRPNLTFSTLTVSNMSPEDSSIYLCSAWASNSNSEAFFGQGTRLTVV.

In this sample, this clone turned up a few times. V and J are TRBV2 and TRBJ2-7; perhaps TRBD1 as D (5 bases). CDR3 length equals 13 residues. Germline loops: CDR1 SNHLY, CDR2 FYNNEI. V lost 6 bases and J 2 bases, leaving 11 bases between the germline ends. CDR3 amino acids: CASRDDRAYEQYF. The CDR3 coding sequence is TGTGCCAGCAGAGATGACAGAGCCTACGAGCAGTACTTC. Looking up the rest from reference TRBV2 and TRBJ2-7 gives the full variable domain: EPEVTQTPSHQVTQMGQEVILRCVPISNHLYFYWYRQILGQKVEFLVSFYNNEISEKSEIFDDQFSVERPDGSNFTLKIRSTKLEDSAMYFCASRDDRAYEQYFGPGTRLTVT.

This clone was found once. This chain links TRBV6-5 with TRBJ2-7; 7 bases are shared with TRBD2. Germline trimming cut 6 bases from V and 3 bases from J; bases unmatched to any gene: 11. Per the germline V gene, CDR1 is MNHEY and CDR2 is SVGAGI. There are 15 residues in the CDR3. CDR3 sequence (DNA): TGTGCCAGCAGGACATGGGGGGGAGGCTTCTACGAGCAGTACTTC. Encoded protein: CASRTWGGGFYEQYF.

This chain links TRBV19 with TRBJ2-4; TRBD1 agrees at 8 bases. CDR3 length: 15 residues. Trimming at V came to 5 bases and at J to 0 bases, leaving 3 bases not matched to a gene. The germline V gene has CDR1 LNHDA and CDR2 SQIVND (reference sequence). As DNA, the CDR3 is TGTGCCAGTAGTCGGACAGGGTTAGCCAAAAACATTCAGTACTTC. Protein sequence: CASSRTGLAKNIQYF.

The genes are TRBV5-1 and TRBJ1-2; D unresolved. Germline V gives CDR1 SGHRS, CDR2 YFSETQ. CDR3 length: 13 amino acids. Trimming took 2 bases from V and 3 from J, leaving 8 bases between them. The CDR3 reads CASSLARDYGYTF. The DNA for the CDR3 is TGCGCCAGCAGCTTAGCCCGGGACTATGGCTACACCTTC.

In its sample, this clone was seen once. The chain combines TRBV18 with TRBJ2-1, with a weak D call TRBD2 (7 bases). In germline, CDR1 is KGHSH, CDR2 LQKENI. Trimming removed 6 bases at V and 4 bases at J, with 13 bases between. The CDR3 runs to 14 residues. The CDR3: CASSHEGGYNEQFF. The CDR3 region has the DNA TGTGCCAGCTCCCATGAGGGGGGGTACAATGAGCAGTTCTTC.

The V call is TRBV5-4, the J call TRBJ2-3; unclear D gene. The V gene lost 2 bases and the J gene lost 2 bases, with 6 bases spanning the gap. Germline CDR1 SGHNT, CDR2 YYREEE (reference sequence). CDR3 size: 13 residues. The CDR3 sequence is CASSLTYTDTQYF. The CDR3 DNA follows: TGTGCCAGCAGCTTAACCTACACAGATACGCAGTATTTT.

The chain carries TRBV28 and TRBJ2-3; 8 bases align to TRBD1. V was clipped by 7 bases and J by 4 bases; unmatched bases: 10. CDR3 size: 15 residues. Germline V gene lookup returns CDR1 MDHEN and CDR2 SYDVKM. CDR3 coding DNA: TGTGCCAGCACCCCGGAGACAGGGGTTGCAGATACGCAGTATTTT. Protein: CASTPETGVADTQYF.

The chain combines TRBV5-4 with TRBJ1-6; D uncertain. The CDR3 is 12 amino acids. The V end was cut by 0 bases, the J end by 9 bases, with 4 bases between. Germline CDR1 and CDR2: SGHNT and YYREEE (reference sequence). The CDR3 DNA sequence: TGTGCCAGCAGCTTGGTCGGTTCACCCCTCCACTTT. Protein sequence: CASSLVGSPLHF.

The rearrangement uses TRBV19 and TRBJ1-6, with D possibly matching TRBD1 (5 bases). CDR1 is LNHDA, CDR2 SQIVND, per germline (reference sequence). The CDR3 length is 15 residues. V dropped 3 bases and J dropped 9 bases, with 15 bases sitting between them. CDR3 sequence reads: CASSMGPRVSSPLHF. CDR3 in DNA: TGTGCCAGTAGTATGGGGCCGCGAGTGAGTTCACCCCTCCACTTT.

This chain joins TRBV6-6 and TRBJ1-5, with D tentatively TRBD1 (5 bases). V lost 1 base, J lost 7 bases, and 11 bases lay in between. This CDR3 spans 14 amino acids. Germline V CDR1 and CDR2: MNHNY, SVGAGI (reference sequence). The CDR3 region is CASSYYEGRQPQHF. Written as DNA, the CDR3 is TGTGCCAGCAGTTACTATGAGGGGAGACAGCCCCAGCATTTT.

The chain has TRBV19 and TRBJ2-2; D ambiguous. The CDR3 loop spans 17 amino acids. The germline V and J ends were trimmed by 7 bases and 6 bases, with 24 bases remaining between them. CDR1 is LNHDA, CDR2 SQIVND, per germline (reference sequence). The CDR3 region has the DNA TGTGCCAGTACCGCCTTGTGGGCAGATGGAACCGCCGGGGAGCTGTTTTTT. This gives the protein CASTALWADGTAGELFF.

This chain uses TRBV12-3 or TRBV12-4 with TRBJ2-7; a weak D match, TRBD1 (5 bases). The CDR3 sequence is 12 residues long. V was shortened by 6 bases and J by 4 bases, with 10 bases between the two germline ends. The DNA for the CDR3 is TGTGCCAGCAGCCAGGACACTTACGAGCAGTACTTC. Its protein is CASSQDTYEQYF.

The gene calls are TRBV19 and TRBJ1-2, with 8 bases fitting TRBD1. This CDR3 contains 11 residues. CDR1 and CDR2 from the germline V gene are LNHDA and SQIVND (reference sequence). J lost 7 bases, V lost 10 bases, and 5 bases had no gene match. CDR3 bases: TGTGCCACTGGGACAGGAGTTGGCTACACCTTC. As protein: CATGTGVGYTF.

V and J are TRBV13 and TRBJ2-1; D may be TRBD1 (5 bases). The CDR3 sequence is 13 residues long. Trimming pared 5 bases from V and 7 bases from J, leaving 12 bases between. Germline-derived CDR1 and CDR2 are PRHDT and FYEKMQ (reference sequence). Written as DNA, the CDR3 is TGTGCCAGCAGCGCGACAGTCGGTAATGAGCAGTTCTTC. It yields the protein CASSATVGNEQFF.

The V call is TRBV10-3, the J call TRBJ2-7, with a possible D match to TRBD1 (6 bases). Germline CDR1 is ENHRY and CDR2 is SYGVKD. The CDR3 consists of 14 residues. V lost 7 bases to trimming and J lost 7 bases, with 20 bases between them. The CDR3 loop is CAITAGEQGGEQYF. In nucleotides, the CDR3 is TGTGCCATCACCGCCGGGGAACAGGGTGGAGAGCAGTACTTC.

The chain employs TRBV7-8 and TRBJ2-1; no definite D call. The CDR3 is 15 amino acids. Trimming cost V 2 bases and J 6 bases, with 14 bases left between them. Germline CDR1 SGHVS, CDR2 FQNEAQ. In DNA form, the CDR3 reads TGTGCCAGCAGCTTACAAAGGGTCCCCCCCAATGAGCAGTTCTTC. It is translated as CASSLQRVPPNEQFF.